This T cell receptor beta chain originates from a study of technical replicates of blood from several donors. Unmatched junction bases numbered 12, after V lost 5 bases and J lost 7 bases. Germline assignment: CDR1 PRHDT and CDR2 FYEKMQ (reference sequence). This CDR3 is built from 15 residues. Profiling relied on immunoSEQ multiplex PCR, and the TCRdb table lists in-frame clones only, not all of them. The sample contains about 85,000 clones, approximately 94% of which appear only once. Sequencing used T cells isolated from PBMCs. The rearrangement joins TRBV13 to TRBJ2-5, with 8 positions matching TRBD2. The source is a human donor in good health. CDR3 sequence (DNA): TGTGCCAGCAGCATAAAGCGGGGGCGCGGGGGGACCCAGTACTTC. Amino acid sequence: CASSIKRGRGGTQYF.